The 26 T cell receptor beta chains given below trace back to one sample, sequenced in a study of OX40 agonist ivuxolimab in advanced cancers. Library preparation employed the immunoSEQ multiplex PCR assay. Imported from immuneACCESS, the table was reduced by TCRdb to in-frame sequences with V and J called. These copies leave out some clones; in studies compared against another copy, an unresolved V gene accounts for under half, and the cause of the remainder is not known. For this sample the table gives 35,000 to 55,000 clones, of which 70% to 90% were detected only once. Around 15% of the sample comes from the top ten. The specimen comprised CD4+ or CD8+ T cells sorted from blood, sampled in a trial of the OX40 agonist ivuxolimab. All receptors derive from an adult with an advanced solid tumor such as melanoma, head and neck, liver or kidney cancer.

This sequence joins TRBV7-9 and TRBJ1-1, with D tentatively TRBD1 (5 bases). Germline-derived CDR1 and CDR2 are SEHNR and FQNEAQ (reference sequence). Deletions cut 5 bases from V and 6 bases from J, with 10 bases between. The CDR3 runs 12 residues. CDR3 coding DNA: TGTGCCAGCAGCCAGGGTGATGCTGAAGCTTTCTTT. Translated: CASSQGDAEAFF.

This clone was seen only once. The chain recombines TRBV15 with TRBJ2-1; D may be TRBD2 (6 bases). V shed 0 bases and J shed 8 bases, with 11 bases lying between them. The CDR3 has 14 amino acids. Germline V gene sequence: CDR1 LNHNV, CDR2 YYDKDF (reference sequence). The CDR3 loop reads CATSREIGGYEQFF. DNA of the CDR3: TGTGCCACCAGCAGAGAGATCGGGGGTTATGAGCAGTTCTTC.

The V call is TRBV5-4, the J call TRBJ1-2; the D gene is possibly TRBD1 (5 bases). Germline V CDR1 and CDR2: SGHNT, YYREEE (reference sequence). V was clipped by 6 bases and J by 11 bases, with 23 bases between them. The CDR3 has 14 amino acids. The CDR3 spells CASTVGGVGGRYTF. CDR3 in DNA: TGTGCCAGCACCGTTGGAGGGGTTGGGGGAAGGTACACCTTC.

The chain combines TRBV5-1 with TRBJ2-3; possible D gene TRBD1, 6 bases. The V end lost 5 bases, the J end lost 4 bases, and 11 bases lay between the germline ends. This CDR3 has 13 amino acids. Looked up from germline, CDR1 is SGHRS and CDR2 is YFSETQ. The CDR3 bases are TGCGCCAGCAGAGTAGGGGGTCCAGATACGCAGTATTTT. It translates to CASRVGGPDTQYF.

The count of this clone is one. This CDR3 is CASSPLGAQETQYF. In DNA, the CDR3 is TGTGCCAGCAGCCCCCTAGGGGCCCAAGAGACCCAGTACTTC. The chain combines TRBV14 with TRBJ2-5, with D perhaps matching TRBD1 (5 bases). Trimming removed 4 bases from V and 1 base from J, with 10 bases in between. The V gene's germline CDR1 is SGHDN and CDR2 FVKESK. The length of the CDR3 is 14 residues.

The chain recombines TRBV29-1 with TRBJ2-7; D uncertain. Trimming left V 5 bases short and J 4 bases short, with 15 bases between. Per germline, CDR1 SQVTM and CDR2 ANQGSEA. This CDR3 comprises 13 residues. DNA of the CDR3: TGCAGCGTTTCTGGCCGGTTTAGTTACGAGCAGTACTTC. Amino acids: CSVSGRFSYEQYF.

The chain uses TRBV4-1 and TRBJ1-1, with D hard to call. The germline V gene encodes CDR1 MGHRA and CDR2 YSYEKL. The CDR3 covers 14 residues. V was cut by 4 bases and J by 4 bases, with 13 bases left in between. The CDR3 nucleotides read TGCGCCAGCAGCCCCCCCCCGAGGTCCACTGAAGCTTTCTTT. It codes for CASSPPPRSTEAFF.

The rearrangement uses TRBV6-4 and TRBJ1-2; 7 bases are shared with TRBD1. The CDR3 covers 16 residues. The V segment lost 3 bases and the J segment 5 bases; nucleotides outside the gene matches: 12. The germline V gene has CDR1 MRHNA and CDR2 SNTAGT. CDR3: CASSETAEGARYGYTF. As DNA, the CDR3 is TGTGCCAGCAGTGAGACCGCCGAGGGGGCGCGGTATGGCTACACCTTC.

The V call is TRBV28, the J call TRBJ2-7; the D is unclear. Germline CDR1 and CDR2: MDHEN and SYDVKM. The ends were cut back, 6 bases at V and 3 bases at J, with 9 bases in the middle. The CDR3 runs to 12 residues. CDR3 nucleotides: TGTGCCAGCAGGACCTCAGGCTACGAGCAGTACTTC. Translating gives CASRTSGYEQYF.

This chain links TRBV14 with TRBJ2-1, with D perhaps assigned TRBD1 or TRBD2 (5 bases each). CDR3 length equals 14 residues. The ends were cut back, 1 base at V and 9 bases at J, with 13 bases in the middle. Germline-derived CDR1 and CDR2 are SGHDN and FVKESK. For the CDR3, the DNA is TGTGCCAGCAGCCAAGTAGTTGGGACCGGTGAGCAGTTCTTC. Translation: CASSQVVGTGEQFF.

The chain employs TRBV5-4 and TRBJ2-3, with 9 bases fitting TRBD2. Germline V gives CDR1 SGHNT, CDR2 YYREEE (reference sequence). Trimming cost V 3 bases and J 2 bases; bases outside gene matches: 10. The length of the CDR3 is 17 residues. The CDR3 is CASSWKTSGKNTDTQYF. CDR3 DNA sequence: TGTGCCAGCAGCTGGAAGACTAGCGGTAAAAACACAGATACGCAGTATTTT.

The J gene is TRBJ2-5, the V gene TRBV4-1; the match to TRBD1 covers 7 bases. J lost 5 bases, V lost 1 base, and 7 bases had no gene match. This CDR3 region has 15 residues. CDR1 and CDR2 from the germline V gene are MGHRA and YSYEKL. Written as DNA, the CDR3 is TGCGCCAGCAGCCAAGTAGACAGGGATCGGGAGACCCAGTACTTC. It yields the protein CASSQVDRDRETQYF.

The CDR3, as DNA: TGTGCCAGCAGCGAGACGAGGGTCTCCTACGAGCAGTACTTC. Protein product: CASSETRVSYEQYF. V gene TRBV7-8 combines with J gene TRBJ2-7, with D possibly matching TRBD2 (5 bases). Trimming pared 5 bases from V and 0 bases from J, leaving 11 bases between. The CDR3 consists of 14 residues. CDR1 is SGHVS, CDR2 FQNEAQ, per germline.

This chain links TRBV18 with TRBJ1-1, with D possibly being TRBD1 (5 bases). The CDR3 consists of 13 residues. Germline V gives CDR1 KGHSH, CDR2 LQKENI. V lost 5 bases and J 1 base, leaving 8 bases between the germline ends. DNA for the CDR3: TGTGCCAGCTCAACGACAGAGAACACTGAAGCTTTCTTT. This codes for CASSTTENTEAFF.

The gene calls are TRBV15 and TRBJ1-4, with 8 bases that match TRBD1. This CDR3 is 14 amino acids long. V dropped 5 bases and J dropped 4; count of bases not matched to a gene: 3. CDR1 LNHNV and CDR2 YYDKDF come from the germline V gene (reference sequence). CDR3 nucleotides: TGTGCCACCAGCCAAGACAGGGGTAATGAAAAACTGTTTTTT. Encoded protein: CATSQDRGNEKLFF.

The V call is TRBV14, the J call TRBJ2-2; D possibly corresponds to TRBD2 (5 bases). The CDR3 loop spans 14 amino acids. CDR1 and CDR2 (germline): SGHDN, FVKESK. Trimming stripped 4 bases from V and 5 bases from J, with 11 bases between. CDR3 in DNA: TGTGCCAGCAGCCGACAAACTAGTACCGGGGAGCTGTTTTTT. The encoded protein is CASSRQTSTGELFF.

This clone has a single count. The rearrangement links TRBV28 to TRBJ1-2; TRBD1 might be the D (6 bases). This CDR3 comprises 19 residues. V was clipped by 3 bases and J by 2 bases, with 25 bases between them. Germline V lookup: CDR1 MDHEN, CDR2 SYDVKM. As DNA, the CDR3 is TGTGCCAGCAGTTTGTTGACAGGACCCCTCGGCGGGGGGAACTATGGCTACACCTTC. Residues: CASSLLTGPLGGGNYGYTF.

J is TRBJ1-5 and V is TRBV27; maybe TRBD1 (5 bases). V was pared by 5 bases and J by 6 bases, with 23 bases between. This CDR3 region has 17 residues. Germline values: CDR1 MNHEY, CDR2 SMNVEV (reference sequence). The CDR3 DNA reads as TGTGCCAGCAGTCCCAACCAATTACGGGGCGGTACTCAGCCCCAGCATTTT. Translation: CASSPNQLRGGTQPQHF.

The rearrangement links TRBV2 to TRBJ2-3; TRBD2 is a possible D gene (5 bases). Trimming shortened V by 3 bases and J by 6 bases, and 16 bases separated the two germline ends. The CDR3 totals 15 residues. Germline V gives CDR1 SNHLY, CDR2 FYNNEI. The CDR3 is CASSEERSPGDTQYF. CDR3 in DNA: TGTGCCAGCAGTGAGGAGCGGAGCCCCGGTGATACGCAGTATTTT. Complete variable domain (other parts from reference TRBV2 and TRBJ2-3): EPEVTQTPSHQVTQMGQEVILRCVPISNHLYFYWYRQILGQKVEFLVSFYNNEISEKSEIFDDQFSVERPDGSNFTLKIRSTKLEDSAMYFCASSEERSPGDTQYFGPGTRLTVL.

The chain employs TRBV7-2 and TRBJ1-2, with D possibly matching TRBD1 (5 bases). Germline CDR1 reads SGHTA; CDR2 reads FQGNSA. The V and J ends lost 5 bases and 4 bases respectively, with 11 bases between them. The CDR3 has 13 residues. The CDR3 DNA is TGTGCCAGCAGCCGCCAGGGCCCCTATGGCTACACCTTC. Amino acids: CASSRQGPYGYTF.

The V call is TRBV5-6, the J call TRBJ2-7; 14 nucleotides match TRBD2. The CDR3 is 17 residues long. Germline CDR1 and CDR2: SGHDT and YYEEEE. The trim removed 3 bases at V and 6 bases at J, leaving 11 bases unmatched. CDR3: CASSYPGLAGVSREQYF. CDR3 in DNA: TGTGCCAGCAGCTATCCGGGACTAGCGGGAGTCTCCCGCGAGCAGTACTTC.

A note on this clone: The sample carries other DNA sequences with the same CDR3. V and J are TRBV5-1 and TRBJ1-4; D ambiguous. CDR3 size: 14 residues. V was pared by 0 bases and J by 8 bases, with 11 bases between. Germline lookup yields CDR1 SGHRS and CDR2 YFSETQ. CDR3 region: CASSLVAAEEKLFF. CDR3 nucleotides: TGCGCCAGCAGCTTGGTTGCAGCAGAGGAAAAACTGTTTTTT.

The rearrangement uses TRBV15 and TRBJ2-1; no definite D call. The CDR3 extends over 14 amino acids. Looked up from germline, CDR1 is LNHNV and CDR2 is YYDKDF (reference sequence). Trimming took 3 bases from V and 6 from J, leaving 12 bases between them. The CDR3 region is CATSSGLPGNEQFF. CDR3 coding DNA: TGTGCCACCAGCAGTGGGCTACCGGGCAATGAGCAGTTCTTC.

The chain links TRBV13 to TRBJ1-4, with D hard to call. V lost 8 bases, J lost 2 bases, and 15 bases lay in between. This CDR3 region has 15 residues. CDR1 PRHDT and CDR2 FYEKMQ come from the germline V gene (reference sequence). The CDR3 reads CASARKVWTNEKLFF. DNA of the CDR3: TGTGCCAGCGCTCGAAAGGTTTGGACTAATGAAAAACTGTTTTTT.

This chain connects TRBV10-1 to TRBJ2-3; the D gene is possibly TRBD2 (6 bases). Germline loops: CDR1 WNHNN, CDR2 SYGVQD (reference sequence). V dropped 5 bases and J dropped 2 bases, with 11 bases sitting between them. CDR3 length: 14 amino acids. The CDR3 loop is CASSPSAVTDTQYF. The CDR3 DNA follows: TGCGCCAGCAGTCCTAGCGCCGTCACAGATACGCAGTATTTT.

The chain carries TRBV6-5 and TRBJ2-7; 7 nucleotides agree with TRBD1. The V gene end was trimmed by 2 bases and the J gene end by 5 bases; junction bases not matched to a gene: 6. Germline loops: CDR1 MNHEY, CDR2 SVGAGI. This CDR3 is 14 amino acids long. The chain's CDR3 is CASSYLRQGNEQYF. The CDR3 nucleotides are TGTGCCAGCAGTTACCTTAGACAGGGTAACGAGCAGTACTTC.